This record looks at one T cell receptor (beta chain) sequence and its context. Its antigen remains unknown. The data originate from a study of T cell responses to AZD1222 COVID-19 vaccine. Study overall: Researchers grouped second doses given at about 4 or about 12 weeks into one pool.

V lost 0 bases and J lost 2, with 8 bases in between. The length of the CDR3 is 14 residues. Germline lookup yields CDR1 GTSNPN and CDR2 SVGIG (reference sequence). General study points: After two AZD1222 doses, spike-specific TCR breadth and depth rose versus day 0. Females made up more of the donors, who were largely white British, and clonal diversity may have come out too low. Nearly half of spike-specific TCRs reportedly go after variant regions that carry no mutations.

Method: immunoSEQ multiplex PCR; TCRdb's copy keeps in-frame clones and lacks some. The sample consists of 90,000 to 120,000 clones, under 95% of them appearing once. This receptor was identified in an adult in good health. This chain joins TRBV30 and TRBJ1-5; tentatively, D is TRBD1 (5 bases). The source material was peripheral blood, sampled on day 0 of AZD1222 vaccination. The CDR3 is CAWSVKGGNQPQHF. The CDR3, as DNA: TGTGCCTGGAGTGTAAAAGGGGGCAATCAGCCCCAGCATTTT.